This T cell receptor (beta chain) stems from a study of OX40 agonist ivuxolimab in advanced cancers. The overall study: The study enrolled dose-escalation patients with hepatocellular carcinoma, melanoma, renal cell or head and neck cancer.

Study findings and constraints: Among some nonresponders, normalized T-cell clonal expansion was also low.

Sequenced by immunoSEQ multiplex PCR; TCRdb stores in-frame clones only, minus some. Among 40,000 to 45,000 clones listed, approximately 85% were seen once. Germline CDR1 reads LGHNA; CDR2 reads YSLEER. The V gene lost 0 bases and the J gene lost 3 bases, with 4 bases spanning the gap. The CDR3 extends over 13 amino acids. On this clone: Its specificity is not known. This CDR3 is also generated by other DNA sequences in the sample.

The chain recombines TRBV4-3 with TRBJ2-3; D remains unclear. This TCR derives from an adult with an advanced solid tumor such as melanoma, head and neck, liver or kidney cancer. The sample consisted of CD4+ or CD8+ T cells sorted from blood, taken in a trial of the OX40 agonist ivuxolimab. The CDR3 sequence: CASSQDSTDTQYF. CDR3 nucleotides: TGCGCCAGCAGCCAAGATTCTACAGATACGCAGTATTTT.